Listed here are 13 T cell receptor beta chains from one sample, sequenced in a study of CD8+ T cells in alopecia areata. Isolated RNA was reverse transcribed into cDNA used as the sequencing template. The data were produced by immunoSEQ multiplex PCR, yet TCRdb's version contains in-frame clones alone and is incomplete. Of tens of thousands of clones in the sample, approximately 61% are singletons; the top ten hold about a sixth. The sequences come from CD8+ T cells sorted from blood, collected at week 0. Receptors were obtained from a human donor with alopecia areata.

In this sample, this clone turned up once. The DNA for the CDR3 is TGTGCCAGCGGCTGGGCCACTGAAGCTTTCTTT. Its protein is CASGWATEAFF. The chain has TRBV6-5 and TRBJ1-1; D gene ambiguous. Germline CDR1 MNHEY, CDR2 SVGAGI. Trimming left V 8 bases short and J 4 bases short, with 8 bases between. The CDR3 runs 11 residues.

This CDR3 is CASSGSGGPLWAFF. For the CDR3, the DNA is TGTGCCAGCAGTGGATCCGGTGGTCCCCTGTGGGCTTTCTTT. V usage is TRBV27 and J usage is TRBJ1-1; D gene ambiguous. This CDR3 has 14 residues. Looked up from germline, CDR1 is MNHEY and CDR2 is SMNVEV (reference sequence). V was cut by 5 bases and J by 11 bases, with 21 bases left in between.

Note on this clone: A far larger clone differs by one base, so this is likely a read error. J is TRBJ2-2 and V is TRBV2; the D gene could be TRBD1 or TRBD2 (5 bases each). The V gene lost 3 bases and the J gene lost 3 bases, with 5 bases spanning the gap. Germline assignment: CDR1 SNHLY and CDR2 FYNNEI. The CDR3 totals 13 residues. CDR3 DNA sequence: TGTGCCAGCAGTGAGGGGGACACCGGGGAGCTGTTTTTT. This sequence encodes CASSEGDTGELFF.

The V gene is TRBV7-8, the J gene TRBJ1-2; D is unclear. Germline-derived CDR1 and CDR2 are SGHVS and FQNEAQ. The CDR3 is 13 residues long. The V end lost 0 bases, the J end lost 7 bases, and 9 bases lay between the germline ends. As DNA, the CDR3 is TGTGCCAGCAGCTTAGCCTCTAGGTCTGGCTACACCTTC. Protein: CASSLASRSGYTF.

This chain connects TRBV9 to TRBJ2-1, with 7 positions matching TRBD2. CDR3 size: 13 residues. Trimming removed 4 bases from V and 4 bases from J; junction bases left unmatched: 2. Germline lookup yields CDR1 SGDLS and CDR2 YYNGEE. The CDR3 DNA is TGTGCCAGCAGCACTAGCGTATACAATGAGCAGTTCTTC. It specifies CASSTSVYNEQFF.

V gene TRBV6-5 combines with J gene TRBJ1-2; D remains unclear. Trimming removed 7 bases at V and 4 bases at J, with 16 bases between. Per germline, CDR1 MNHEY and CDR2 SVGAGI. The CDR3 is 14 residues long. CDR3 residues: CASNTDGFRYGYTF. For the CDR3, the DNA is TGTGCCAGCAATACGGACGGATTCCGCTATGGCTACACCTTC.

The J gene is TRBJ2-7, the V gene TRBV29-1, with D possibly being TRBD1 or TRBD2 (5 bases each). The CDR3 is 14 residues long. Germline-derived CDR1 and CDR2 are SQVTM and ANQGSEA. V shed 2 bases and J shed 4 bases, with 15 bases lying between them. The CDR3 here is CSVEPGSGSYEQYF. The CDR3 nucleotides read TGCAGCGTTGAACCGGGGTCAGGGTCATACGAGCAGTACTTC.

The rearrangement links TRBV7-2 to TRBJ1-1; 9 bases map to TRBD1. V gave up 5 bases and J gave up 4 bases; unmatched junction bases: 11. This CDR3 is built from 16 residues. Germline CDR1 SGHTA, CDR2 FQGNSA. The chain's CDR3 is CASSTSPGQGSTEAFF. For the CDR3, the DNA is TGTGCCAGCAGCACTAGCCCTGGACAGGGGTCCACTGAAGCTTTCTTT.

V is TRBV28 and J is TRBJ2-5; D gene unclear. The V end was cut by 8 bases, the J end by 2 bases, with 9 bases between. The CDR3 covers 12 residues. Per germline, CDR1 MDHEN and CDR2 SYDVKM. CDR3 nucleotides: TGTGCCAGCGGGCAGCTTCAAGAGACCCAGTACTTC. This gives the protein CASGQLQETQYF.

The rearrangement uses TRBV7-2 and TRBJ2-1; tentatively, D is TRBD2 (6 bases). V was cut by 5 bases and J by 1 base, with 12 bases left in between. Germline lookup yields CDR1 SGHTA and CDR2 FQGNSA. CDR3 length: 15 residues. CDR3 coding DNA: TGTGCCAGCAGCCAGGGCGGGGCATCCTACAATGAGCAGTTCTTC. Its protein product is CASSQGGASYNEQFF.

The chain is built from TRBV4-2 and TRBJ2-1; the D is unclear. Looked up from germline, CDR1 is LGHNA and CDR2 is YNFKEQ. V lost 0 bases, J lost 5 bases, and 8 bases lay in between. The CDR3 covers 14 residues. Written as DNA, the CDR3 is TGTGCCAGCAGCCAAGATTCCGTAGACAATGAGCAGTTCTTC. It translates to CASSQDSVDNEQFF.

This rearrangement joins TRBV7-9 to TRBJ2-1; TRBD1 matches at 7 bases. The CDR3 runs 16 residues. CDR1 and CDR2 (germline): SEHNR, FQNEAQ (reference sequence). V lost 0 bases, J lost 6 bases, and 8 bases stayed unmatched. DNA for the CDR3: TGTGCCAGCAGCTTAGCCCTTTGGGACAGCCTCAATGAGCAGTTCTTC. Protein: CASSLALWDSLNEQFF.

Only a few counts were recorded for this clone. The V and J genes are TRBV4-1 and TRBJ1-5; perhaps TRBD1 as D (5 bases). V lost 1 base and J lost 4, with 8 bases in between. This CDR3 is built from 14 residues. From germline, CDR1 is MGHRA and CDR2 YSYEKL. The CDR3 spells CASSQGDWNQPQHF. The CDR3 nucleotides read TGCGCCAGCAGCCAAGGGGACTGGAATCAGCCCCAGCATTTT.